This T cell receptor beta chain was obtained from a study of Tregs in tolerant kidney transplant recipients. Germline loops: CDR1 SGHTA, CDR2 FQGNSA. Trimming took off 5 bases at V and 6 bases at J, with 11 bases between the two ends. This CDR3 has 13 amino acids. Method: immunoSEQ multiplex PCR; TCRdb's copy keeps in-frame clones and lacks some. The sample contains some 80,000 clones, 95% to 98% of which appear only once. This clonotype was sampled from a human donor who received a combined kidney and bone marrow transplant. The V and J genes are TRBV7-2 and TRBJ2-1, with D possibly TRBD2 on 5 matching bases. The sample here was CD4+ T cells from blood, taken before the transplant. CDR3: CASSPWRVNEQFF. The CDR3 nucleotides read TGTGCCAGCAGCCCCTGGCGGGTCAATGAGCAGTTCTTC.